The 13 T cell receptor beta chains given below trace back to one sample, sequenced in a study of blood T cells in healthy people across ages. Alongside a J-beta primer mix, a sample-barcoded 5' primer served in a second PCR lasting about 6 to 11 cycles. TCRdb re-called the 5' RACE reads through MiXCR, storing one row per CDR3 protein. The data contain approximately 790,000 distinct CDR3 sequences, around 62% of them singletons. The material sequenced was blood. Receptors were obtained from a man aged 25 to 45 in good health.

The chain recombines TRBV29-1 with TRBJ2-3, with 14 bases aligning to TRBD2. The CDR3 extends over 15 amino acids. CDR1 and CDR2 (germline): SQVTM, ANQGSEA. The V gene end was trimmed by 6 bases and the J gene end by 3 bases; junction bases not matched to a gene: 5. The DNA of the CDR3 is TGCAGCGTGGGAGGGACTAGCGGGGGAACAGATACGCAGTATTTT. It encodes CSVGGTSGGTDTQYF.

The rearrangement uses TRBV7-9 and TRBJ2-2; D remains unclear. Germline CDR1 SEHNR, CDR2 FQNEAQ (reference sequence). V lost 5 bases to trimming and J lost 1 base, with 17 bases between them. The CDR3 runs to 17 residues. CDR3 loop: CASSLTLRLRNTGELFF. The CDR3, as DNA: TGTGCCAGCAGCCTGACCCTTCGACTGCGGAACACCGGGGAGCTGTTTTTT.

This chain connects TRBV7-8 to TRBJ1-2; D is unresolved. Trimming pared 3 bases from V and 0 bases from J, leaving 8 bases between. Germline V gene data show CDR1 as SGHVS and CDR2 as FQNEAQ. The CDR3 runs 14 residues. The CDR3: CASSLLGTNYGYTF. The DNA for the CDR3 is TGTGCCAGCAGCTTGCTTGGAACTAACTATGGCTACACCTTC.

This clonotype has just a few counts. V usage is TRBV28 and J usage is TRBJ2-7; TRBD1 is a possible D gene (6 bases). The CDR3 spans 13 residues. Trimming stripped 6 bases from V and 0 bases from J, with 9 bases between. The germline V gene has CDR1 MDHEN and CDR2 SYDVKM. CDR3 region: CASRVDSSYEQYF. In DNA form, the CDR3 reads TGTGCCAGCAGGGTGGACAGCTCCTACGAGCAGTACTTC. Drawing the rest from reference TRBV28 and TRBJ2-7, the complete variable domain is DVKVTQSSRYLVKRTGEKVFLECVQDMDHENMFWYRQDPGLGLRLIYFSYDVKMKEKGDIPEGYSVSREKKERFSLILESASTNQTSMYLCASRVDSSYEQYFGPGTRLTVT.

This clonotype was counted a few times. The chain recombines TRBV5-1 with TRBJ2-3; D gene uncertain. Trimming pared 0 bases from V and 6 bases from J, leaving 11 bases between. This CDR3 is 14 amino acids long. The germline CDR1 and CDR2 sequences are SGHRS and YFSETQ. CDR3: CASSLGQRRDTQYF. The CDR3 nucleotides are TGCGCCAGCAGCTTGGGGCAGCGTCGGGATACGCAGTATTTT.

This chain joins TRBV18 and TRBJ2-1, with 10 bases that match TRBD1. There are 15 residues in the CDR3. The junction had 10 bases not matched to a gene; V was cut back by 6 bases and J by 8 bases. The germline CDR1 and CDR2 sequences are KGHSH and LQKENI. For the CDR3, the DNA is TGTGCCAGCTCCGACCGGGACAGGGGAAGAGATGAGCAGTTCTTC. The encoded protein is CASSDRDRGRDEQFF.

The chain couples TRBV29-1 to TRBJ2-5, with 8 bases matching TRBD1. Germline-derived CDR1 and CDR2 are SQVTM and ANQGSEA. V shed 6 bases and J 0 bases; nucleotides not matched to a gene: 9. The CDR3 contains 15 residues. This CDR3 is CSVRTGRHHQETQYF. CDR3 DNA: TGCAGCGTCCGGACAGGGCGGCACCACCAAGAGACCCAGTACTTC.

This chain links TRBV20-1 with TRBJ2-3; 8 positions match TRBD1. J gave up 2 bases and V 5 bases, and 9 bases lay outside the gene matches. The CDR3 loop spans 15 amino acids. The germline CDR1 and CDR2 sequences are DFQATT and SNEGSKA (reference sequence). The CDR3 nucleotides are TGCAGTGCTGGGTCGGACAGGGAGTCCACAGATACGCAGTATTTT. The encoded protein is CSAGSDRESTDTQYF.

This chain joins TRBV5-5 and TRBJ1-1; perhaps TRBD1 as D (5 bases). Germline V lookup: CDR1 SGHKS, CDR2 YYEKEE (reference sequence). The CDR3 spans 13 residues. The V end was cut by 5 bases, the J end by 3 bases, with 11 bases between. In DNA, the CDR3 is TGTGCCAGCAGTTCACGGGGGGACACTGAAGCTTTCTTT. Protein product: CASSSRGDTEAFF.

This clonotype was seen at least ten times. The chain is built from TRBV10-3 and TRBJ2-7, with D unresolved. CDR3 length: 12 residues. Germline V gives CDR1 ENHRY, CDR2 SYGVKD. V lost 3 bases and J lost 2, with 5 bases in between. In DNA, the CDR3 is TGTGCCATCAGTGACGGTCCCTACGAGCAGTACTTC. This sequence encodes CAISDGPYEQYF.

CDR3 in amino acids: CASSRGTSRSAFF. The CDR3 coding sequence is TGTGCCAGCAGCAGAGGGACTTCGCGAAGCGCTTTCTTT. The chain uses TRBV28 and TRBJ1-1, with D perhaps TRBD1 (5 bases). The CDR3 has 13 amino acids. Trimming pared 6 bases from V and 11 bases from J, leaving 19 bases between. Germline V gene data show CDR1 as MDHEN and CDR2 as SYDVKM.

The chain has TRBV4-3 and TRBJ1-6; D is ambiguous. The CDR3 loop spans 15 amino acids. In germline, CDR1 is LGHNA, CDR2 YSLEER. The ends were cut back, 4 bases at V and 10 bases at J, with 17 bases in the middle. Here the CDR3 DNA reads TGCGCCAGCAGCCCGACCCTGGCCTCTGGGTCACCCCTCCACTTT. It translates to CASSPTLASGSPLHF.

V is TRBV6-6 and J is TRBJ2-4, with unresolved D. The V end lost 5 bases, the J end lost 13 bases, and 18 bases lay between the germline ends. The CDR3 has 13 amino acids. Germline loops: CDR1 MNHNY, CDR2 SVGAGI (reference sequence). The CDR3 sequence is CASSPQVGEGQYF. The CDR3 coding sequence is TGTGCCAGCAGTCCTCAGGTTGGGGAAGGGCAGTACTTC.